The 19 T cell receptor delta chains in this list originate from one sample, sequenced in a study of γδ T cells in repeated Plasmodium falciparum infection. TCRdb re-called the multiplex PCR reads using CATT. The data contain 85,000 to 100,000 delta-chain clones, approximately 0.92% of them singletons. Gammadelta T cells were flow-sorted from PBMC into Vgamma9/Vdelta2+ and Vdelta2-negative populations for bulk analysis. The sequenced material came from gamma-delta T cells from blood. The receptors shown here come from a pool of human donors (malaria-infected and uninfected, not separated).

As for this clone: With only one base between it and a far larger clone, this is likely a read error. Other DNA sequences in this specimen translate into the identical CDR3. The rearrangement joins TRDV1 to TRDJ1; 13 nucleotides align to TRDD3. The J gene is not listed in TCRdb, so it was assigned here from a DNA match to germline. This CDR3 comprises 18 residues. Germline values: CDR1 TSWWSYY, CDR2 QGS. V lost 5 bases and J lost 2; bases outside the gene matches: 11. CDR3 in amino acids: CALGPRPVLGDTTDKLIF. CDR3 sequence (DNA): TGTGCTCTTGGGCCCCGGCCCGTACTGGGGGATACGACCGATAAACTCATCTTT.

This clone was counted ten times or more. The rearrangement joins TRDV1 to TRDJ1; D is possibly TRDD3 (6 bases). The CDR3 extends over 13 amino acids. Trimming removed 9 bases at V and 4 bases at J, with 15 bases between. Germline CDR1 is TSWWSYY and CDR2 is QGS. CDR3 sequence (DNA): TGTGCTCTGAAGCCGGGGATTGGCGATAAACTCATCTTT. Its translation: CALKPGIGDKLIF.

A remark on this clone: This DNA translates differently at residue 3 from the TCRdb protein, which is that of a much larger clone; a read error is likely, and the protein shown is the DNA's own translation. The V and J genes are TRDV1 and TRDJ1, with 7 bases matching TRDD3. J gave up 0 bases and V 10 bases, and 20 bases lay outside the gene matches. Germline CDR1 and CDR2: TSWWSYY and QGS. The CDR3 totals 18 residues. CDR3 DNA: TGTGCTCCTACTTTAGCCATTACTGGGGATTCTTACACCGATAAACTCATCTTT. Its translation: CAPTLAITGDSYTDKLIF.

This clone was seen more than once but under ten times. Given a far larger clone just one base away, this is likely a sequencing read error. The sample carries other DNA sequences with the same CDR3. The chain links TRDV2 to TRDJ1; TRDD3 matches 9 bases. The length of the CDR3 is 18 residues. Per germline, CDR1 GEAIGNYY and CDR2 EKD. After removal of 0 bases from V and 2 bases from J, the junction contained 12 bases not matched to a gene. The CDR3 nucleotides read TGTGCCTGTGACACCGGGTACTGGGGGAAGCCCGGGACCGATAAACTCATCTTT. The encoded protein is CACDTGYWGKPGTDKLIF.

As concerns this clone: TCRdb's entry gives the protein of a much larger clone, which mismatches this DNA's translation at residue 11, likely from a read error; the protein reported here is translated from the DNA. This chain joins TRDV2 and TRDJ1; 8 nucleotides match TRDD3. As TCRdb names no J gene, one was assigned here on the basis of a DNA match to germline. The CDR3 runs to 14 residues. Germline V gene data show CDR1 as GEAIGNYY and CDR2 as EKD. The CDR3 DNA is TGTGCCTGTGACACGAGGGATACGGCCGATAGACTCATCTTT. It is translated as CACDTRDTADRLIF.

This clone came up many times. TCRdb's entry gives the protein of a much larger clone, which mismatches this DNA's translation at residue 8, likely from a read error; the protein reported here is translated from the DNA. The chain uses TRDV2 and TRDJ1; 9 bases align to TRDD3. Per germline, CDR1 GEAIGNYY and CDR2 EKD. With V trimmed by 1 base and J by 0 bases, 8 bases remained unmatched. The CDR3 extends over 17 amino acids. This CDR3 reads CACDTLDAGGYTDKLIF. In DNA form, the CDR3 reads TGTGCCTGTGACACACTGGATGCTGGGGGATACACCGATAAACTCATCTTT.

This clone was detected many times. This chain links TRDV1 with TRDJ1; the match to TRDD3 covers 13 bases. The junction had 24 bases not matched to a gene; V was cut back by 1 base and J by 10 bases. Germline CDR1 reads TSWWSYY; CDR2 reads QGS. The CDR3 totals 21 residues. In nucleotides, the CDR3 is TGTGCTCTTGGGGAACCCCATCCTACTCTCGGTACTGGGGGATACGCCTTCTCACTCATCTTT. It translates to CALGEPHPTLGTGGYAFSLIF.

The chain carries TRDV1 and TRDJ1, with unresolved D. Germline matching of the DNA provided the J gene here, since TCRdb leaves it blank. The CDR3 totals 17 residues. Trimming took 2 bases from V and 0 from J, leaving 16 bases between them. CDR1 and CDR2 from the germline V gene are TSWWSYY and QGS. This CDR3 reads CALGEWFPRRYTDKLIF. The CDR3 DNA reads TGTGCTCTTGGGGAATGGTTCCCCAGGAGGTACACCGATAAACTCATCTTT.

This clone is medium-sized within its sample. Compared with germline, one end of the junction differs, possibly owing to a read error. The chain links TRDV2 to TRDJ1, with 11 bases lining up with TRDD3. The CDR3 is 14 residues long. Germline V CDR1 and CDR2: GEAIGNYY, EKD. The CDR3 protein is CACDPVMLGDTLIF. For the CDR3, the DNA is TGTGCCTGTGACCCGGTTATGCTGGGGGATACACTCATCTTT.

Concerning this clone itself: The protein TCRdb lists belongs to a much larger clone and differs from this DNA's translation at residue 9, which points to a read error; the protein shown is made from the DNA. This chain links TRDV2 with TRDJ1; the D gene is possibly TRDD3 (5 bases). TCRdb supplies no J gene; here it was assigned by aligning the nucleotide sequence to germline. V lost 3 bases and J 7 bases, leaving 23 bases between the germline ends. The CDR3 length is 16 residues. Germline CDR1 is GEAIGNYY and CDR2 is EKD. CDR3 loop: CACDPVEGRGVGKLIF. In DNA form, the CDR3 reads TGTGCCTGTGACCCGGTCGAGGGTCGTGGGGTAGGTAAACTCATCTTT.

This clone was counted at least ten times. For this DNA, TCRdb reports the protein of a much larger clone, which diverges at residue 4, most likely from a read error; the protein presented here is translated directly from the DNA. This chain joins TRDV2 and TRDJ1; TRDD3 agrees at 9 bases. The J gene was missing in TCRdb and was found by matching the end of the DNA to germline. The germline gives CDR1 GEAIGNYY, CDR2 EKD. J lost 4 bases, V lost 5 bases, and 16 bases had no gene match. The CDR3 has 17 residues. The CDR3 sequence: CACVTIRRGYEGDKLIF. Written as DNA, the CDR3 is TGTGCCTGTGTCACTATACGGCGGGGATACGAAGGCGATAAACTCATCTTT.

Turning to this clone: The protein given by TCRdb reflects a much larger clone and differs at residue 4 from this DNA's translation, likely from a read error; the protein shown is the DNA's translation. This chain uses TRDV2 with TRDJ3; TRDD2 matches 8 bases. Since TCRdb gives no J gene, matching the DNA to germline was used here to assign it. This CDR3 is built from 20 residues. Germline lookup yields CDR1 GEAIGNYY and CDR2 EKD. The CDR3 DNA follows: TGTGCCTGTGGCACCAAAGACTTCCTACCAACCTCCTGGGACACCCGACAGATGTTTTTC. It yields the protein CACGTKDFLPTSWDTRQMFF.

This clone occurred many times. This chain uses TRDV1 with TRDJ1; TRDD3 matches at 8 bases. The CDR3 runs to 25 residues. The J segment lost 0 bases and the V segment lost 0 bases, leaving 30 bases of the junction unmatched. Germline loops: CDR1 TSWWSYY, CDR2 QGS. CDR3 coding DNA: TGTGCTCTTGGGGAACTGTTGACAGCCCTACCCGGTGTACTGGGGGTCACACTGTACACCGATAAACTCATCTTT. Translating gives CALGELLTALPGVLGVTLYTDKLIF.

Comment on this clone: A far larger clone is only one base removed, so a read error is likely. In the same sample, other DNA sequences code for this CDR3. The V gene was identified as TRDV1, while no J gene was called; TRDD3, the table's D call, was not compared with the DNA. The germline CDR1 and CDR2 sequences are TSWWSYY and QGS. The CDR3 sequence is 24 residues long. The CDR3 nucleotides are TGTGCTCTTGGGGGAAAGGGTGTTAATCCAGGGGATTCCCCGCGTGGGGGATGCACCGATAAGCTCATCTTT. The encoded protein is CALGGKGVNPGDSPRGGCTDKLIF.

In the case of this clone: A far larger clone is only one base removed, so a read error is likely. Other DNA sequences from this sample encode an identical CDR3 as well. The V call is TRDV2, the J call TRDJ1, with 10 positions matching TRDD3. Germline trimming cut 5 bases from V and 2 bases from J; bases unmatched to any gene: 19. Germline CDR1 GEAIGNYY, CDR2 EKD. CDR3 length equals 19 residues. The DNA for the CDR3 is TGTGCCTGTGCGGGCCTACCTCAGGGGGATACGTCACTTACCGATAAACTCATCTTT. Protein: CACAGLPQGDTSLTDKLIF.

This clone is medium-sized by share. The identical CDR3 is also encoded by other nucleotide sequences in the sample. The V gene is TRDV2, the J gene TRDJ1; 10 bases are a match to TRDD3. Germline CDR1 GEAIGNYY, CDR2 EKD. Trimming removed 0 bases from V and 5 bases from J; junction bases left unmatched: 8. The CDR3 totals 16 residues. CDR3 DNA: TGTGCCTGTGACACCGTTTCGCTGGGGGATAAAGATAAACTCATCTTT. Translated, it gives CACDTVSLGDKDKLIF.

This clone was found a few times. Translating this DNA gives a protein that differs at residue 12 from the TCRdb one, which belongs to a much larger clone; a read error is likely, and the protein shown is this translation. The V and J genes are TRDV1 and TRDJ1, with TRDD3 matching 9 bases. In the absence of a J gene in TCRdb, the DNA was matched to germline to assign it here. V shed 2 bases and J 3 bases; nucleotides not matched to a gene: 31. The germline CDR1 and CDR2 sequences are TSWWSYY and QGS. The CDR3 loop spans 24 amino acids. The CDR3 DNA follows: TGTGCTCTTGGGGAATCCACTCCTACTACTCGCACGCTACTCGCTGGGGGATGGGCCGATAAACTCATCTTT. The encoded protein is CALGESTPTTRTLLAGGWADKLIF.

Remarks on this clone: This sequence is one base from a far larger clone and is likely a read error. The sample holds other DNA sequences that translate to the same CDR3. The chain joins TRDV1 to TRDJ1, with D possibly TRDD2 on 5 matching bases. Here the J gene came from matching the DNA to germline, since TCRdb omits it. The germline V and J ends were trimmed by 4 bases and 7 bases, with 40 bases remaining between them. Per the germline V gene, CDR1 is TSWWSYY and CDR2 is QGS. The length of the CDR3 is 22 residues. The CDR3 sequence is CALGAPSYPLPLQREYMGKLIF. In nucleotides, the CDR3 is TGTGCTCTTGGGGCACCTTCGTATCCATTGCCGCTCCAGAGGGAATATATGGGTAAACTCATCTTT.

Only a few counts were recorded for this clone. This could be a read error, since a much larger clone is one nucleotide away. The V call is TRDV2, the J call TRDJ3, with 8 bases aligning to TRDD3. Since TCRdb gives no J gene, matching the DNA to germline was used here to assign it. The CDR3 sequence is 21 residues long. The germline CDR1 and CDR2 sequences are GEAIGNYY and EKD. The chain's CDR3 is CACDTPAPGGQSSWDARQMFF. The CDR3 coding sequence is TGTGCCTGTGACACCCCAGCCCCTGGGGGACAAAGCTCCTGGGACGCCCGACAGATGTTTTTC.